This T cell receptor beta chain was captured in a study of patients and donors after allogeneic stem cell transplantation (dated by TCRdb to 2020 to 2022). At the junction V is shortened by 4 bases and J by 0 bases, with 13 bases in between. Sequences ENHRY (CDR1) and SYGVKD (CDR2) are obtained from the germline V gene. The CDR3 starts with the cysteine, ends with the phenylalanine, and has 17 residues. Only the CDR3 DNA is retained, 51 bases long and in frame from the first base. This clonotype has a handful of counts. No cognate antigen has been identified for it. Within one base of it there is no much larger clone, and no base qualities were kept. Receptors were amplified or captured by RT-PCR. Sequencing relied on a NextSeq 550. TCRdb reran the public reads through fastp at Q25 and MiXCR, keeping productive beta chains. Rows with one shared CDR3 protein collapse into an entry with the most common genes and DNA. The sample includes 95,000 to 120,000 distinct CDR3 sequences, with around 36% observed a single time. The biggest ten clones account for 25% to 35% of the sample.

This receptor was identified in a human donor who was either an allogeneic HSCT recipient or a stem cell or donor lymphocyte infusion donor (not recorded which). It is not recorded whose cells these are; they may come from a transplant donor. Material for sequencing was blood, either unsorted or a sorted T cell fraction (not recorded which). The chain uses TRBV10-3 and TRBJ2-6, with TRBD1 as a weak D call on 6 bases. The CDR3 loop reads CAISGLAGVSGANVLTF. The DNA reads TGTGCCATCAGTGGGTTGGCAGGGGTCTCTGGGGCCAACGTCCTGACTTTC.